Each of the 22 T cell receptor beta chains below was sequenced from the same sample in a study of blood T cell repertoires in COVID-19. This table comes from immunoSEQ multiplex PCR, and its TCRdb copy is limited to in-frame clones, with some not included. The data contain nearly 350,000 clones, around nine tenths of them seen just once; the ten biggest clones take up roughly 3.5%. Sequencing was done on a sample of peripheral blood. The receptor source for this set is a woman between 18 and 30 years old who had recovered from COVID-19.

The chain uses TRBV9 and TRBJ1-2, with 7 bases matching TRBD1. J gave up 0 bases and V 4 bases, and 6 bases lay outside the gene matches. The CDR3 contains 15 residues. Germline-derived CDR1 and CDR2 are SGDLS and YYNGEE. DNA of the CDR3: TGTGCCAGCAGCACTAACAGGGGAACTAACTATGGCTACACCTTC. Translating gives CASSTNRGTNYGYTF. The full variable domain, with the rest looked up from reference TRBV9 and TRBJ1-2, is DSGVTQTPKHLITATGQRVTLRCSPRSGDLSVYWYQQSLDQGLQFLIQYYNGEERAKGNILERFSAQQFPDLHSELNLSSLELGDSALYFCASSTNRGTNYGYTFGSGTRLTVV.

The gene calls are TRBV12-3 or TRBV12-4 and TRBJ2-5, with unresolved D. V was pared by 5 bases and J by 5 bases, with 12 bases between. The CDR3 loop spans 13 amino acids. The CDR3 nucleotides read TGTGCCAGCAGTATAATTCGGTTTGAGACCCAGTACTTC. Encoded protein: CASSIIRFETQYF.

V and J are TRBV11-3 and TRBJ2-2; 11 nucleotides match TRBD1. Trimming removed 7 bases from V and 6 bases from J; junction bases left unmatched: 4. Germline assignment: CDR1 SGHNT and CDR2 YENEEA. This CDR3 comprises 14 residues. CDR3 residues: CASTGQGAAGELFF. The DNA of the CDR3 is TGTGCCAGCACCGGACAGGGGGCCGCCGGGGAGCTGTTTTTT.

V usage is TRBV28 and J usage is TRBJ1-1, with 8 bases lining up with TRBD1. Trimming at V came to 4 bases and at J to 4 bases, leaving 8 bases not matched to a gene. This CDR3 comprises 15 residues. Germline CDR1 MDHEN, CDR2 SYDVKM. The CDR3 DNA is TGTGCCAGCAGTTCTTCCGCAGGGGGCCTCACTGAAGCTTTCTTT. Its translation: CASSSSAGGLTEAFF.

This chain joins TRBV27 and TRBJ1-1; D might be TRBD1 (5 bases). The germline gives CDR1 MNHEY, CDR2 SMNVEV (reference sequence). Trimming took 3 bases from V and 3 from J, leaving 17 bases between them. CDR3 length equals 16 residues. CDR3 residues: CASSLGAWVGHTEAFF. The DNA of the CDR3 is TGTGCCAGCAGTTTGGGTGCCTGGGTGGGGCACACTGAAGCTTTCTTT.

The rearrangement links TRBV7-9 to TRBJ2-5; 8 nucleotides align to TRBD1. CDR3 length equals 14 residues. Germline V gives CDR1 SEHNR, CDR2 FQNEAQ (reference sequence). The V and J ends lost 5 bases and 2 bases, in that order; junction bases with no gene match: 4. The CDR3 bases are TGTGCCAGCAGCCAAGACAGGGGACAAGAGACCCAGTACTTC. Its protein product is CASSQDRGQETQYF. The variable domain in full, with the rest retrieved from reference TRBV7-9 and TRBJ2-5, is DTGVSQNPRHKITKRGQNVTFRCDPISEHNRLYWYRQTLGQGPEFLTYFQNEAQLEKSRLLSDRFSAERPKGSFSTLEIQRTEQGDSAMYLCASSQDRGQETQYFGPGTRLLVL.

This sequence joins TRBV11-3 and TRBJ2-1; maybe TRBD2 (5 bases). V shed 5 bases and J shed 8 bases, with 16 bases lying between them. Looked up from germline, CDR1 is SGHNT and CDR2 is YENEEA. This CDR3 has 14 residues. CDR3 bases: TGTGCCAGCAGCGTACGGGGTGGGCGATATGAGCAGTTCTTC. As protein: CASSVRGGRYEQFF.

This clone was found a few times. The chain carries TRBV10-1 and TRBJ2-1; TRBD2 matches at 10 bases. This CDR3 contains 18 residues. V lost 0 bases to trimming and J lost 0 bases; unmatched junction nucleotides: 5. CDR1 is WNHNN, CDR2 SYGVQD, per germline (reference sequence). The DNA of the CDR3 is TGCGCCAGCAGTGAGTCGACGGCTAGCGGGGGCTCCTACAATGAGCAGTTCTTC. Its translation: CASSESTASGGSYNEQFF.

The V call is TRBV15, the J call TRBJ2-5; D is possibly TRBD2 (6 bases). The CDR3 sequence is 16 residues long. Trimming cost V 2 bases and J 5 bases, with 18 bases left between them. Looked up from germline, CDR1 is LNHNV and CDR2 is YYDKDF (reference sequence). Here the CDR3 DNA reads TGTGCCACCAGCAGACCCACCGGGACTCTTAGGGAGACCCAGTACTTC. Its translation: CATSRPTGTLRETQYF.

This chain connects TRBV12-3 or TRBV12-4 to TRBJ1-2; TRBD1 is a possible D gene (5 bases). The CDR3 consists of 13 residues. V shed 3 bases and J shed 8 bases, with 13 bases lying between them. CDR3 sequence (DNA): TGTGCCAGCAGTTTCGGGGGATCCGAGGGCTACACCTTC. Translation: CASSFGGSEGYTF.

This CDR3 is CASSGAGGATNEQFF. CDR3 nucleotide sequence: TGTGCCAGCAGTGGAGCGGGAGGGGCTACGAATGAGCAGTTCTTC. This chain links TRBV6-6 with TRBJ2-1; 10 nucleotides line up with TRBD2. Trimming at V came to 5 bases and at J to 7 bases, leaving 8 bases not matched to a gene. CDR3 size: 15 residues. The germline V gene has CDR1 MNHNY and CDR2 SVGAGI (reference sequence).

A few counts support this clone. The chain is built from TRBV6-6 and TRBJ2-7, with D uncertain. Per the germline V gene, CDR1 is MNHNY and CDR2 is SVGAGI (reference sequence). The ends were cut back, 2 bases at V and 5 bases at J, with 16 bases in the middle. This CDR3 is 15 amino acids long. CDR3 sequence (DNA): TGTGCCAGCAGTTACGAGGCGGCCCCTTTCCACGAGCAGTACGTC. Protein product: CASSYEAAPFHEQYV.

The J gene is TRBJ2-3, the V gene TRBV5-1; perhaps TRBD2 as D (5 bases). V lost 0 bases, J lost 2 bases, and 13 bases lay in between. CDR3 length: 16 residues. In germline, CDR1 is SGHRS, CDR2 YFSETQ. In DNA form, the CDR3 reads TGCGCCAGCAGCTTGGGGCGGGCTAGCCCCACAGATACGCAGTATTTT. It codes for CASSLGRASPTDTQYF.

This sequence joins TRBV14 and TRBJ2-2; D may be TRBD2 (6 bases). The germline gives CDR1 SGHDN, CDR2 FVKESK. V dropped 3 bases and J dropped 4 bases, with 18 bases sitting between them. CDR3 length equals 17 residues. The CDR3 spells CASSQGRGGTGTGELFF. DNA for the CDR3: TGTGCCAGCAGCCAGGGTCGTGGCGGGACGGGCACCGGGGAGCTGTTTTTT.

The chain has TRBV7-6 and TRBJ2-1; weak D call: TRBD1 (7 bases). With 1 base removed from V and 8 bases from J, the gap between germline ends came to 30 bases. This CDR3 spans 20 amino acids. The germline CDR1 and CDR2 sequences are SGHVS and FNYEAQ. The CDR3 DNA is TGTGCCAGCAGCTTAGGCCCTACAGGGGATTTGGTCGGGGGACAAGATGAGCAGTTCTTC. It yields the protein CASSLGPTGDLVGGQDEQFF.

Here the CDR3 DNA reads TGTGCCAGCAGCCCGGACGGGAATACTGAAAAACTGTTTTTT. This codes for CASSPDGNTEKLFF. The chain combines TRBV3-1 (or the pseudogene TRBV3-2) with TRBJ1-4; D remains unclear. V gave up 4 bases and J gave up 7 bases, with 13 bases separating them. CDR1 LGHDT and CDR2 YNNKEL come from the germline V gene (reference sequence). The CDR3 runs to 14 residues.

This clone was picked up one time. The V call is TRBV6-2 or TRBV6-3, the J call TRBJ2-5; perhaps TRBD2 as D (6 bases). The CDR3 totals 15 residues. The germline V and J ends were trimmed by 1 base and 5 bases, with 14 bases remaining between them. CDR1 is MNHEY and CDR2 is SVGEGT in the germline V gene. The CDR3 DNA reads TGTGCCAGCAGTTACTTAACGGGAGTCGCGGAGACCCAGTACTTC. This codes for CASSYLTGVAETQYF.

The chain combines TRBV28 with TRBJ2-5; D perhaps matches TRBD1 (7 bases). The CDR3 consists of 12 residues. Trimming removed 4 bases at V and 5 bases at J, with 8 bases between. Germline V gene lookup returns CDR1 MDHEN and CDR2 SYDVKM. This CDR3 reads CASSSGGETQYF. CDR3 DNA sequence: TGTGCCAGCAGTTCAGGGGGGGAGACCCAGTACTTC.

The rearrangement joins TRBV6-1 to TRBJ1-3, with TRBD1 matching 8 bases. With 2 bases clipped from V and 5 bases from J, the junction kept 5 bases outside the gene matches. The V gene's germline CDR1 is MNHNS and CDR2 SASEGT. CDR3 length equals 15 residues. The DNA for the CDR3 is TGTGCCAGCAGTGAACACCCAGGGGGCCGAAACACCATATATTTT. It yields the protein CASSEHPGGRNTIYF.

The gene calls are TRBV11-2 and TRBJ2-7; D ambiguous. The CDR3 is 16 residues long. Trimming stripped 7 bases from V and 0 bases from J, with 19 bases between. Germline CDR1 is SGHAT and CDR2 is FQNNGV. CDR3 residues: CASTQAHYSSSYEQYV. As DNA, the CDR3 is TGTGCCAGCACCCAGGCGCATTACTCAAGCTCCTACGAGCAGTACGTC.

The chain recombines TRBV3-1 (or the pseudogene TRBV3-2) with TRBJ2-3, with D possibly TRBD1 on 6 matching bases. CDR1 LGHDT and CDR2 YNNKEL come from the germline V gene (reference sequence). Trimming removed 4 bases at V and 2 bases at J, with 10 bases between. CDR3 length: 14 residues. DNA for the CDR3: TGTGCCAGCAGCCCGGGACATTCCACAGATACGCAGTATTTT. It is translated as CASSPGHSTDTQYF.

J is TRBJ1-4 and V is TRBV7-9; TRBD1 might be the D (5 bases). The CDR3 has 14 residues. Germline V gene lookup returns CDR1 SEHNR and CDR2 FQNEAQ (reference sequence). Trimming pared 2 bases from V and 3 bases from J, leaving 7 bases between. The CDR3 is CASSLQGSNEKLFF. CDR3 bases: TGTGCCAGCAGCTTACAGGGTTCTAATGAAAAACTGTTTTTT.